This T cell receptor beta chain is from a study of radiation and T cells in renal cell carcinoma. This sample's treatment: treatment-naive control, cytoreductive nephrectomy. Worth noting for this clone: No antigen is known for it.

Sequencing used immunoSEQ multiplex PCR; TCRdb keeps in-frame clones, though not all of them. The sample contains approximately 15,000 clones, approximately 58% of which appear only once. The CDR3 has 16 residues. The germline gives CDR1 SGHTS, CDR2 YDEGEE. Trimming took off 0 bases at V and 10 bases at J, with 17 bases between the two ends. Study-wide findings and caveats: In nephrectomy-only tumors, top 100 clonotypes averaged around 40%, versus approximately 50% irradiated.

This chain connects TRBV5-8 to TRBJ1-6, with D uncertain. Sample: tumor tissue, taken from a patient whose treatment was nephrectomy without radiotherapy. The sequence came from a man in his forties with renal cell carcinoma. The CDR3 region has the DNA TGTGCCAGCAGCTTGGCGTGGGGTCCACTGGGGTCACCCCTCCACTTT. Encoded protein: CASSLAWGPLGSPLHF. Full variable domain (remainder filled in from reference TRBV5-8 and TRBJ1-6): EAGVTQSPTHLIKTRGQQATLRCSPISGHTSVYWYQQALGLGLQFLLWYDEGEERNRGNFPPRFSGRQFPNYSSELNVNALELEDSALYLCASSLAWGPLGSPLHFGNGTRLTVT.